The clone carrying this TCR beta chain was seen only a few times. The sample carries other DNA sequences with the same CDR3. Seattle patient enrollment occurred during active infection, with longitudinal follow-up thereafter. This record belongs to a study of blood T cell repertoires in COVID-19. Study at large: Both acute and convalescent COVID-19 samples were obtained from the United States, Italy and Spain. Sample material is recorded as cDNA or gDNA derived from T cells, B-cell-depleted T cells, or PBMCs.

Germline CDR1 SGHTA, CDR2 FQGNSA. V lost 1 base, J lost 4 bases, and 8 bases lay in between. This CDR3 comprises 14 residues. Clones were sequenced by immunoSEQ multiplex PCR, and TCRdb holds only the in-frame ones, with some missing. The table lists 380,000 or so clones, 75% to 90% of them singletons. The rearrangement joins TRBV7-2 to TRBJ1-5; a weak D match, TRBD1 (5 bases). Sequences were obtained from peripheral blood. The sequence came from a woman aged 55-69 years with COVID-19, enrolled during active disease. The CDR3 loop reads CASSLGAGNQPQHF. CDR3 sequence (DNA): TGTGCCAGCAGCTTAGGGGCAGGGAATCAGCCCCAGCATTTT.